This T cell receptor (beta chain) appears in the sequencing data of a study of blood T cell repertoires in COVID-19. Background on the study: Both acute and convalescent COVID-19 samples were obtained from the United States, Italy and Spain.

As handled by the study authors: Amplified reference gene primers provided the basis for estimating nucleated cell counts. Profiling relied on immunoSEQ multiplex PCR, and the TCRdb table lists in-frame clones only, not all of them. The V and J calls and clone size come from that table; D and trimming were worked out from the DNA. Of under 350,000 clones in the sample, approximately 90% were seen once. Recruitment covered about two dozen US areas and drew participants whose ages spanned 18 to 89 years. Allocation to cohorts depended on clinical history reported by the participants. There are 15 residues in the CDR3. Germline assignment: CDR1 SGHTA and CDR2 FQGNSA. V lost 3 bases, J lost 2 bases, and 10 bases lay in between.

The sequenced material came from PBMCs or T cells enriched from blood (not recorded which). The sequence was obtained from a man aged 30-40 years who had recovered from COVID-19. The rearrangement uses TRBV7-2 and TRBJ1-4; the D gene is possibly TRBD1 (6 bases). CDR3 region: CASSFNRATNEKLFF. CDR3 sequence (DNA): TGTGCCAGCAGCTTCAACAGGGCGACTAATGAAAAACTGTTTTTT.